Below are 11 T cell receptor beta chains sequenced from a single sample in a study of T cell responses to AZD1222 COVID-19 vaccine. Produced via immunoSEQ multiplex PCR; TCRdb's table is partial and in-frame only. The sample shows tens of thousands of clones, approximately 91% of them seen only once. The source was peripheral blood, collected on day 0 of AZD1222 vaccination. The origin of the receptors is an adult in good health.

This rearrangement joins TRBV25-1 to TRBJ2-1; D gene ambiguous. The V end lost 3 bases, the J end lost 3 bases, and 12 bases lay between the germline ends. Germline-derived CDR1 and CDR2 are MGHDK and SYGVNS. The CDR3 is made up of 15 amino acids. The CDR3 spells CASSDSARNYNEQFF. CDR3 nucleotides: TGTGCCAGCAGTGATTCGGCTAGGAACTACAATGAGCAGTTCTTC.

The chain has TRBV7-2 and TRBJ1-2; unclear D gene. There are 14 residues in the CDR3. V dropped 1 base and J dropped 0 bases, with 6 bases sitting between them. The germline CDR1 and CDR2 sequences are SGHTA and FQGNSA. CDR3 DNA: TGTGCCAGCAGCTTAGATTTTACTAACTATGGCTACACCTTC. This translates into CASSLDFTNYGYTF.

On this clone itself: The CDR3 ends on some other residue instead of the conserved phenylalanine or tryptophan, so this is likely a read error. Because the CDR3's place on the DNA is in doubt, the DNA is left out and the CDR3 is given as listed by TCRdb. V and J are TRBV4-3 and TRBJ1-2. The CDR3 has 11 amino acids, counting both end residues. Germline CDR1 LGHNA, CDR2 YSLEER. CDR3 in amino acids: CASSQTPPRPI.

This rearrangement joins TRBV6-1 to TRBJ1-1, with 8 bases identical to TRBD1. The CDR3 is 15 amino acids. CDR1 is MNHNS and CDR2 is SASEGT in the germline V gene. The junction had 1 base not matched to a gene; V was cut back by 0 bases and J by 1 base. Here the CDR3 reads CASSEAGQANTEAFF. The CDR3 bases are TGTGCCAGCAGTGAAGCGGGACAGGCGAACACTGAAGCTTTCTTT.

CDR3 nucleotides: TGTGCCAGCAGCCCCATGAGAGATAGCGTTGGCTCTGGGGCCAACGTCCTGACTTTC. It encodes CASSPMRDSVGSGANVLTF. This sequence joins TRBV5-6 and TRBJ2-6; D may be TRBD2 (5 bases). V dropped 4 bases and J dropped 0 bases, with 20 bases sitting between them. Per germline, CDR1 SGHDT and CDR2 YYEEEE. The CDR3 is 19 amino acids.

The chain couples TRBV2 to TRBJ2-2; 8 bases align to TRBD1. In germline, CDR1 is SNHLY, CDR2 FYNNEI. The CDR3 has 14 amino acids. V dropped 4 bases and J dropped 7; count of bases not matched to a gene: 5. CDR3 nucleotide sequence: TGTGCCAGCAGTGGACAGGGGATGGGCGGGGAGCTGTTTTTT. Protein sequence: CASSGQGMGGELFF.

V and J are TRBV27 and TRBJ1-5; D not certain. Germline lookup yields CDR1 MNHEY and CDR2 SMNVEV (reference sequence). The germline V and J ends were trimmed by 5 bases and 4 bases, with 12 bases remaining between them. The length of the CDR3 is 14 residues. The CDR3 spells CASSPMTQNQPQHF. The CDR3 nucleotides read TGTGCCAGCAGTCCCATGACGCAAAATCAGCCCCAGCATTTT.

The V and J genes are TRBV4-3 and TRBJ1-2, with 10 bases that match TRBD1. Germline CDR1 LGHNA, CDR2 YSLEER. V lost 2 bases, J lost 1 base, and 4 bases stayed unmatched. The CDR3 covers 16 residues. The DNA for the CDR3 is TGCGCCAGCAGCCAAACCGGGACAGGGGTTAACTATGGCTACACCTTC. The encoded protein is CASSQTGTGVNYGYTF.

The chain combines TRBV2 with TRBJ1-5; no definite D call. Trimming cost V 5 bases and J 5 bases, with 16 bases left between them. Germline CDR1 SNHLY, CDR2 FYNNEI. This CDR3 spans 15 amino acids. CDR3 nucleotide sequence: TGTGCCAGCAGTCGGGAGGTTTCTAGGGATCAGCCCCAGCATTTT. This encodes CASSREVSRDQPQHF.

The rearrangement links TRBV19 to TRBJ1-2; D is perhaps TRBD1 (6 bases). CDR1 and CDR2 (germline): LNHDA, SQIVND (reference sequence). V dropped 8 bases and J dropped 2 bases, with 9 bases sitting between them. The CDR3 runs 12 residues. The DNA of the CDR3 is TGTGCCAGTGAGGGGGTCAACTATGGCTACACCTTC. Translating it yields CASEGVNYGYTF. Drawing the rest from reference TRBV19 and TRBJ1-2, the complete variable domain is DGGITQSPKYLFRKEGQNVTLSCEQNLNHDAMYWYRQDPGQGLRLIYYSQIVNDFQKGDIAEGYSVSREKKESFPLTVTSAQKNPTAFYLCASEGVNYGYTFGSGTRLTVV.

The V call is TRBV28, the J call TRBJ1-5; 7 bases map to TRBD1. After removal of 5 bases from V and 0 bases from J, the junction contained 4 bases not matched to a gene. The CDR3 consists of 15 residues. Germline assignment: CDR1 MDHEN and CDR2 SYDVKM. The CDR3: CASSPPGGSNQPQHF. DNA of the CDR3: TGTGCCAGCAGTCCTCCAGGGGGTAGCAATCAGCCCCAGCATTTT. Using reference TRBV28 and TRBJ1-5 for the parts outside the CDR3, the full variable domain is DVKVTQSSRYLVKRTGEKVFLECVQDMDHENMFWYRQDPGLGLRLIYFSYDVKMKEKGDIPEGYSVSREKKERFSLILESASTNQTSMYLCASSPPGGSNQPQHFGDGTRLSIL.